This paragraph covers one T cell receptor (beta chain) sequence. Antigen specificity is unknown. The data belong to a study of shared clonotypes between healthy human individuals. About the study: CD8 memory received one plate per donor, CD8 naive two, CD4 memory three and CD4 naive three.

From germline, CDR1 is SGHAT and CDR2 FQNNGV. The CDR3 is 15 amino acids. V gave up 1 base and J gave up 6 bases, with 16 bases separating them. Whole-study findings and limits: Several donors had around 5% of their naive CD4 clonotypes in common. Rarefaction showed sorted-subset sequencing was incomplete despite large depth.

Under the authors' procedure: Filtering differed because ImmunoSEQ produced junction-only sequences that carried no quality scores. This table comes from immunoSEQ multiplex PCR, and its TCRdb copy is limited to in-frame clones, with some not included. From that table come the V and J calls and clone size; the DNA was used to work out D and trimming. There are over a million clones in the sample; 75% to 80% occur only once, and 0.5% to 0.65% lies in the top ten. Sequencing was done on a sample of memory CD4+ T cells from PBMCs. The subset: CD45RA-negative fraction. This TCR was recovered from a young man in good health. Some clones in this sample may be carry-over from other donors' samples. The chain has TRBV11-2 and TRBJ2-7; tentatively, D is TRBD1 (7 bases). CDR3 in DNA: TGTGCCAGCAGCTTAGGCAGGGGGGTGACCCTCGAGCAGTACTTC. This encodes CASSLGRGVTLEQYF.